This entry is about one T cell receptor (beta chain). The antigen remains unidentified. Construction of the TCRbeta library involved unique molecular identifiers. TCRdb re-derived calls from the PCR reads in MiXCR, one entry per CDR3 protein. Here the sample spans about 540,000 distinct CDR3 sequences, 25% to 30% being singletons. This sample was included in a study of T-cell reconstitution after alpha-beta-depleted transplantation in children. Findings and caveats of the study: One year post-transplant, T-cell counts and diversity were largely derived from T cells produced anew. The study reportedly traced alpha-beta T cells about two months after transplant to several hundred expanded graft clones. From surviving recipient T cells and thymic progenitors came the high day-60 TCRbeta diversity observed in some patients.

V was trimmed by 4 bases and J by 4 bases, leaving 15 bases between them. There are 14 residues in the CDR3. Germline V lookup: CDR1 SGHRS, CDR2 YFSETQ. The chain recombines TRBV5-1 with TRBJ2-7, with TRBD2 as a possible D gene (6 bases). The sample consisted of PBMCs, taken before TCRalphabeta/CD19-depleted stem cell transplant. The TCR originated in a boy in the first two years of life with Wiskott-Aldrich syndrome, due to receive a stem cell transplant. CDR3 DNA: TGCGCCAGCAGCCGGAGGGGTAGTGAGTACGAGCAGTACTTC. Protein sequence: CASSRRGSEYEQYF. Full variable domain (remainder filled in from reference TRBV5-1 and TRBJ2-7): KAGVTQTPRYLIKTRGQQVTLSCSPISGHRSVSWYQQTPGQGLQFLFEYFSETQRNKGNFPGRFSGRQFSNSRSEMNVSTLELGDSALYLCASSRRGSEYEQYFGPGTRLTVT.